The source of this T cell receptor beta chain is a study of blood T cell repertoires in COVID-19 (dated by TCRdb to 2019 to 2021). Regarding the complete study: Recovered participants in ImmuneRACE Cohort 3 were defined as having two consecutive negative NP/OP PCR tests, clearance from a healthcare professional, or resolution of symptoms. Collaborator samples came from the United States, Italy and Spain and covered acute and convalescent phases of COVID-19. The prospective study material was composed of cDNA or gDNA derived from T cells, B-cell-depleted T cells, or PBMCs. The dataset comprised deeply sampled blood TCRbeta repertoires from subjects exposed to, actively infected with, or recovered from COVID-19. A freely available public database, intended as a resource for researchers studying the immune response to SARS-CoV-2, is where the repertoires were released. The samples were drawn from two sources: the first 160 participants of the ongoing ImmuneRACE study, and approximately 1,300 subjects contributed by 6 global collaborators. The sample metadata nearly always contained a de-identified subject ID, COVID-19 status, age in years and sex. Where available, HLA class I and class II types were obtained from metadata supplied by the sample provider rather than from assay-based typing. Study-wide findings and limitations: The quantity of clinical and demographic metadata differed by source and by participant and was supplied without curation.

In the germline V gene, CDR1 corresponds to KGHSH and CDR2 to LQKENI. Inclusive of the bounding cysteine and phenylalanine, the CDR3 is 12 residues long. The sequence is cut down to CDR3 DNA, 36 bases in frame from base 1. At the junction V is shortened by 0 bases and J by 8 bases, with 5 bases in between. The immunoSEQ Assay, a bias-controlled multiplex PCR, was used to amplify TCRbeta CDR3 regions from genomic DNA. On the authors' methods: Within the assay, amplification of reference gene primers was used to estimate how many nucleated cells each sample contained. To quantify the absolute abundance of each unique TCRbeta CDR3 rearrangement, sequence reads were collapsed and filtered. For each sample, productive Simpson clonality was calculated as the square root of Simpson's diversity index across productive rearrangements. What TCRdb holds here is the immuneACCESS table cut down to in-frame rearrangements. Part of the clones is not present; checked against another copy, under half of the missing clones reflect an unresolved V gene, and the others are unexplained. V and J calls and clone size are as listed in that table; D and trimming were resolved from the DNA. The sample table records approximately 200,000 clones; roughly 87% of these occur just once. Roughly 7.2% of the sample comes from the top ten.

With regard to this clone: Its antigen is still unknown. No much larger clonotype is one base removed from it; base qualities were not supplied.

Enrolling through a virtual design, the prospective study's participants ranged in age from about 18 to 100 years and lived across 20 to 30 United States geographic areas. In the prospective study, participants were assigned to cohorts based on the clinical history participants reported in a screening survey and a study questionnaire. In the prospective study, whole blood, serum and a nasopharyngeal or oropharyngeal swab were collected from each participant by mobile phlebotomists. Additional blood draws and questionnaires over an approximately two-month period could optionally be provided by prospective study participants. Blood samples from the prospective study were shipped frozen or at room temperature prior to DNA extraction.

This TCR was recovered from a man aged 25-45 years in a cohort exposed to, infected with or recovered from COVID-19 (not recorded which). The chain employs TRBV18 and TRBJ1-5; the D gene assignment is ambiguous. What was sequenced was PBMCs or T cells enriched from blood (not recorded which). This receptor has the CDR3 CASSPPGEPQHF. The nucleotide sequence reads as follows: TGTGCCAGCTCACCACCGGGAGAGCCCCAGCATTTT.